This entry is about one T cell receptor beta chain. The antigen remains undetermined. In germline, CDR1 is MNHEY, CDR2 SVGAGI. V lost 6 bases to trimming and J lost 7 bases; unmatched junction nucleotides: 7. The CDR3 is 13 amino acids. This record belongs to a study of graft-versus-host responses after intestinal transplantation. Across the whole study: All recipients were given anti-thymocyte globulin induction, and tacrolimus and steroids were then administered for around three years.

Libraries were prepared by immunoSEQ multiplex PCR; TCRdb keeps only in-frame clonotypes and omits some of them. The sample has roughly 9,900 clones, roughly 94% seen once. Study results and caveats: The recipient marrow held GvH clones, and some of them showed up first in ileum or blood.

The gene calls are TRBV6-5 and TRBJ1-1; 8 bases are a match to TRBD1. Sample: PBMCs, taken 8 days after intestinal transplant. The clonotype originates from a human patient who received an intestinal transplant, so some T cells may come from the graft donor. The CDR3 bases are TGTGCCAGCAGCTCCCAGGGGGCTGGTGAAGCTTTCTTT. It encodes CASSSQGAGEAFF.